This TCR beta chain was found in a study of T-cell reconstitution after alpha-beta-depleted transplantation in children. Notes on the study in general: Surviving thymic progenitors and recipient T cells were the source of high TCRbeta diversity at day 60 in some patients. The study reportedly traced alpha-beta T cells about two months after transplant to several hundred expanded graft clones. From newly produced T cells came most of the T-cell counts and diversity one year after transplant.

The authors prepared the TCRbeta library with unique molecular identifiers. TCRdb re-called the PCR reads with MiXCR, one entry per CDR3 protein. The sample yields over 200,000 distinct CDR3 sequences, about 15% seen once. Looked up from germline, CDR1 is WNHNN and CDR2 is SYGVQD (reference sequence). The CDR3 contains 15 residues. V lost 3 bases and J 7 bases, leaving 16 bases between the germline ends. In regard to this clonotype: Its antigen is undetermined.

The origin of this receptor is a male patient aged 2-9 years who had a stem cell transplant for acute lymphoblastic leukemia, so the T cells may come from the graft donor. Sequenced here: PBMCs, mostly from graft donor cells, sampled 360 days after TCRalphabeta/CD19-depleted stem cell transplant. The chain couples TRBV10-1 to TRBJ2-1; D might be TRBD2 (5 bases). Here the CDR3 DNA reads TGCGCCAGCAGTGATCTGCCCGGGATAAAGAATGAGCAGTTCTTC. Translating it yields CASSDLPGIKNEQFF.